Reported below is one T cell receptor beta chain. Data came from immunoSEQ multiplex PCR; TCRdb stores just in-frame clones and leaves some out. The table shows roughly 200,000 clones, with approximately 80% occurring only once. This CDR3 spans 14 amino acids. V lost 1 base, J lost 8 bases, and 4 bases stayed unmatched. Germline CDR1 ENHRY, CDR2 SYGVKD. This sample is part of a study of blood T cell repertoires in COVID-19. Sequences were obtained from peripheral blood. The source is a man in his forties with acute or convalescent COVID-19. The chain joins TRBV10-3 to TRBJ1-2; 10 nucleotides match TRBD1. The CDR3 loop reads CAISELGTGDGYTF. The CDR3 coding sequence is TGTGCCATCAGTGAGTTGGGGACAGGGGACGGCTACACCTTC.